This TCR beta chain was identified during a study of blood T cell repertoires in COVID-19. With regard to this clone: Sequence at one end of the junction differs from germline and may be a read error. The sample carries other DNA sequences with the same CDR3.

The data were produced by immunoSEQ multiplex PCR, yet TCRdb's version contains in-frame clones alone and is incomplete. This sample has around 130,000 clones; about 83% occur once, and the top ten carry roughly 12%. Germline-derived CDR1 and CDR2 are MNHEY and SVGAGI. The length of the CDR3 is 15 residues. The TCR sequence derives from a human donor in a cohort sampled during active COVID-19. The J gene is TRBJ2-2, the V gene TRBV6-5; possibly TRBD1 for D (6 bases). Material for sequencing was peripheral blood. This chain's CDR3 is CASTPDSRIKGELFF. CDR3 DNA: TGTGCCAGCACTCCGGACAGCAGAATTAAGGGGGAACTGTTTTTT.